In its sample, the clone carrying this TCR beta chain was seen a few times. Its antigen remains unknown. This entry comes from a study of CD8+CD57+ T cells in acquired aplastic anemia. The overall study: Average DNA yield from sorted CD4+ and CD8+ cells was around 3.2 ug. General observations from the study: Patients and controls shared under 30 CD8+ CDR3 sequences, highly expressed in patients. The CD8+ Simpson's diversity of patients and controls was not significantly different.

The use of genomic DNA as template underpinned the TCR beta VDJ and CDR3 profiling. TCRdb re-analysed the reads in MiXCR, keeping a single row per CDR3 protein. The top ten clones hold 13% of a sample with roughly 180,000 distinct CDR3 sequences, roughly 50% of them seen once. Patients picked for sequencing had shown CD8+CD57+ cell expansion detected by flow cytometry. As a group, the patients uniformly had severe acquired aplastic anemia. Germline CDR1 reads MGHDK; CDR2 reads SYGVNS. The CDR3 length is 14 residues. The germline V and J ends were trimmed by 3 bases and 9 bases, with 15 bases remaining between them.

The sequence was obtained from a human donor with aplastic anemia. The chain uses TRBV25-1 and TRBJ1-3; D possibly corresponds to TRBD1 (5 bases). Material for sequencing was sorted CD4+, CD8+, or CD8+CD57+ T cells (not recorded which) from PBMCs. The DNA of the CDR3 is TGTGCCAGCAGTGACAGGGAATTATACGGCACCATATATTTT. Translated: CASSDRELYGTIYF.